This is a list of T cell receptor beta chains from one sample in a study of tumor-infiltrating lymphocytes in primary liver carcinoma. TCRdb re-called the multiplex PCR reads through MiXCR, storing one row per CDR3 protein. The table includes about 200,000 distinct CDR3 sequences, 70% to 90% detected once. Sample: tumor tissue from primary liver carcinoma. Receptors originate from a man aged 40-49 years with primary liver carcinoma and hepatitis B virus infection. Each CDR3 is given with its conserved first and last residue. The D gene is left open where the match is weak. Clone size is given for some rows only: seen once, a few or many times, or a class if the clone is expanded.

>TRBV11-1|TRBJ2-4|NA|TRBD2
TGTGCCAACAGCTTTCCAGGAACTAGCGGAACCAAAAACATTCAGTACTTC
CANSFPGTSGTKNIQYF
>TRBV12-3/TRBV12-4|TRBJ2-3|NA|NA
TGTGCTAGCAGTAAAGGGAACAGGGGCACAGATACGCAGTATTTT
CASSKGNRGTDTQYF
>TRBV4-1|TRBJ2-1|few|NA
TGTGCCAGCAGCCAAGACCTTCGGGGGAGCAGTGAGCAGTTCTTC
CASSQDLRGSSEQFF
>TRBV6-1|TRBJ2-7|NA|NA
TGTGCCAACAGTGAAACGTACGGGGATAGAAGCTTCGAGCAGTACTTC
CANSETYGDRSFEQYF
>TRBV11-2|TRBJ1-1|medium-sized|NA
TGTGCCAGCAGCTTAGATCCTAACACTGAAGCTTTCTTT
CASSLDPNTEAFF
>TRBV28|TRBJ2-4|NA|TRBD1
TGTACCAGCAGGAGCTCACAGGGGGTGGGGTACTTC
CTSRSSQGVGYF
>TRBV12-3/TRBV12-4|TRBJ2-1|once|TRBD2
TGTGCCAGCAGTGCGGGACTAGCAGACTACAATGAGCAGTTCTTC
CASSAGLADYNEQFF
>TRBV11-1|TRBJ2-3|NA|NA
TGTGCCAGCAGCCTTGGGGGAAGCTCTGTCGGAGCCCGCACAGATACGCAGTATTTT
CASSLGGSSVGARTDTQYF
>TRBV6-1|TRBJ2-2|many|TRBD2
TGTGCCAGCAAATATACTAGCGGGAGACGGACCGGGGAGCTGTTTTTT
CASKYTSGRRTGELFF
>TRBV11-2|TRBJ2-3|NA|NA
TGTGTCAGCAGCAGAAGAAGTACAGGGAACACTGTTACGCAGTATTTT
CVSSRRSTGNTVTQYF
>TRBV11-1|TRBJ2-7|NA|NA
TGTGCCAGCAGCACGTGTTCGGTCTACGAGCAGTACTTC
CASSTCSVYEQYF
>TRBV11-2|TRBJ2-3|NA|NA
TGTACCAGCAGCGATAGCTGGAGATTTACAGTTACGCAGTATTTT
CTSSDSWRFTVTQYF
>TRBV11-2|TRBJ2-1|NA|NA
TGTGCCATCAGCTCAGAATTATACAGTGAGCAGTTTTTC
CAISSELYSEQFF
>TRBV5-5|TRBJ1-2|NA|TRBD1
TGTGCCAGCAGCACTAGACAGGGTGGATATGGTTACATCTTC
CASSTRQGGYGYIF
>TRBV2|TRBJ1-4|NA|NA
TGTGCCAGCAGCCTCACAAGAAACGAAAAACTGTTTTTT
CASSLTRNEKLFF
>TRBV6-6|TRBJ1-3|NA|NA
TGTGCCAGCAGACCCGGGGGGGACTCTGGAAACACCATATATTTT
CASRPGGDSGNTIYF
>TRBV29-1|TRBJ2-5|NA|TRBD1
TGCAGCGTTTCAAGGACAGGGGGCTCGTGGGAGACCCGATACTTC
CSVSRTGGSWETRYF
>TRBV29-1|TRBJ2-1|NA|NA
TGCTGCGTTCTGGTATCGCCCGTGCATGAGCAGTTCTTC
CCVLVSPVHEQFF
>TRBV6-6|TRBJ2-3|NA|TRBD2
TGTGCCAGCAGCCTTAGCGGGAGTGAAGCAGATACGCAGTATTTT
CASSLSGSEADTQYF
>TRBV11-1|TRBJ2-3|NA|NA
TGTGCCAGCAGCTTTGGGGGAAGCCCTGTTGGAGCCCGCTCAAATACGCAGTATTTT
CASSFGGSPVGARSNTQYF
>TRBV10-3|TRBJ2-1|NA|NA
TGTCCCATCAGTGGGCTGGGGGGCTCCTACAATGATCAGTTCTTC
CPISGLGGSYNDQFF
>TRBV6-1|TRBJ1-1|NA|NA
TGTGCCAGCCAGGCCTACAGGGACATTGATGCTTTCTTT
CASQAYRDIDAFF
>TRBV11-3|TRBJ1-5|few|NA
TGTACCAGTAACTTAGATCTCGGGGTGGCTCAGCCCCAGCATTTT
CTSNLDLGVAQPQHF
>TRBV6-2/TRBV6-3|TRBJ2-1|NA|NA
TGTGCCAGCACGAAAAAGGCGGGAATCTACAACGAGAAGTTCTTC
CASTKKAGIYNEKFF
>TRBV10-3|TRBJ2-5|NA|NA
TGTACCATTGGAGGGGGGGCCCTACAAGAGACCCAGTACTTC
CTIGGGALQETQYF
>TRBV11-3|TRBJ2-1|NA|NA
TGTGCCAGTAGCTTAGGCGTCTCGAACAATGGGTACTTCTTC
CASSLGVSNNGYFF
>TRBV29-1|TRBJ2-5|NA|NA
TGCAGCAATGAAGATCATCCGGGAAGGGGAGAGACCCAGTACTTC
CSNEDHPGRGETQYF
>TRBV11-2|TRBJ2-7|NA|NA
TGTGCCAGCAGCTTAAATGAGTGGGTACAGCAGTACTTC
CASSLNEWVQQYF
>TRBV11-3|TRBJ2-7|NA|NA
TGTGCCAGCGGCTCCCAATGGGAGGAGCAGAACTTC
CASGSQWEEQNF
>TRBV7-2|TRBJ2-5|NA|TRBD2
TGTGCCAGCAGCGTAGCGGGAGGGCCTCGAGGGGAGACCCAGTACTTC
CASSVAGGPRGETQYF
>TRBV6-5|TRBJ2-5|NA|TRBD2
TGTGCCAACACACGGACGGGGTTGGTAGCGGGAGGGTCGTCAGAGACCCAGTACTTC
CANTRTGLVAGGSSETQYF
>TRBV29-1|TRBJ2-5|NA|TRBD1
TGCAACGTTGAAGCGGACAGGTGGCGAGCAGAGACGCAGTACTTC
CNVEADRWRAETQYF
>TRBV6-1|TRBJ2-7|NA|NA
TGTGCCAGCATGGTAGCGAGCAGCTCCTACGATCTGTACTTC
CASMVASSSYDLYF
>TRBV6-2/TRBV6-3|TRBJ2-3|NA|NA
TGTGCAAGCAGTTCGGCACCATCGAATACGCAGTATTTT
CASSSAPSNTQYF
>TRBV5-1|TRBJ2-7|NA|TRBD1
TGCGTCAGCAGCCTACAGGGGGGAAGCGGCGCGCAGTACTTC
CVSSLQGGSGAQYF
>TRBV11-2|TRBJ2-1|NA|NA
TGTGCCAGCAGCTTTAACTTGCCACTCGACAATGAGCAGTTCTTC
CASSFNLPLDNEQFF
>TRBV5-6|TRBJ1-1|NA|NA
TGTGCCAGCAGCTTGGCACAGCCAGGGGCTGAAACTTTCTTT
CASSLAQPGAETFF
>TRBV12-3/TRBV12-4|TRBJ1-1|NA|NA
TGTGCTAGCAGTTTAGCACCGCCCGGGCTCGACACTGAAGCTTTATTT
CASSLAPPGLDTEALF
>TRBV6-2/TRBV6-3|TRBJ2-7|NA|TRBD1
TGTACCAGCTGCCTCCGGGACAGGGTCCACGAGCAGTACTTC
CTSCLRDRVHEQYF
>TRBV12-3/TRBV12-4|TRBJ2-7|NA|TRBD1
TGTGCCATCAGTTCGGACAGGTACGAGCAGTATTTC
CAISSDRYEQYF
>TRBV5-4|TRBJ2-5|NA|TRBD2
TGTGCTACCAGCCCGACTAGCGTAGAGACCCAGTACTTC
CATSPTSVETQYF
>TRBV12-3/TRBV12-4|TRBJ1-6|NA|NA
TGTGCCAGCATCCTAAGCGGGCCTGGGACACCCCTCCACTTT
CASILSGPGTPLHF
>TRBV4-3|TRBJ2-5|NA|NA
TGCGCGAGCAGCCAAGATTTGGGGGAGACCCGGTACTTC
CASSQDLGETRYF
>TRBV24-1|TRBJ2-5|NA|TRBD1
TGTGCCACCATTGACCTGACAGGGTCTGGGGAGACCCAGTACTTC
CATIDLTGSGETQYF